Detailed here is one TCR beta chain. These data originate in a study of CDR3 diversity in severe acne. Trimming removed 3 bases from V and 11 bases from J, with 13 bases in between. Germline loops: CDR1 MGHDK, CDR2 SYGVNS. The CDR3 sequence is 13 residues long. Using its own MiXCR run on the PCR reads, TCRdb lists one record per CDR3 protein. The table lists approximately 80,000 distinct CDR3 sequences, under 65% of them singletons. The chain employs TRBV25-1 and TRBJ1-4; the D gene is possibly TRBD1 (5 bases). Sequenced material: blood. The receptor comes from a male donor in good health, without acne. This CDR3 is CASSDRGREKLFF. DNA for the CDR3: TGTGCCAGCAGTGATAGGGGCCGGGAGAAACTGTTTTTT.